Shown below are 21 T cell receptor beta chains from a single sample sequenced in a study of spatial heterogeneity in lung cancer. No antigen has been identified for these receptors. TCRdb processed the 5' RACE reads anew with MiXCR; each CDR3 protein has one entry. The data show about 10,000 distinct CDR3 sequences, 6.3% seen once. The time point was: sample taken at primary tumor resection. Study observations and caveats: Higher tumor mutation counts went along with higher counts of expanded intratumoral alpha and beta TCRs.

The material sequenced was lung tumor tissue, taken at surgery. The receptors derive from a female donor with early-stage non-small cell lung cancer.

This clonotype was counted many times. The chain couples TRBV20-1 to TRBJ2-3; TRBD2 matches at 8 bases. The length of the CDR3 is 15 residues. Germline CDR1 reads DFQATT; CDR2 reads SNEGSKA (reference sequence). The V gene end was trimmed by 6 bases and the J gene end by 0 bases; junction bases not matched to a gene: 8. The CDR3 DNA sequence: TGCAGTGCGTCCCCAACGGGGGGGAGCACAGATACGCAGTATTTT. Its translation is CSASPTGGSTDTQYF.

This clonotype came up once. One base away lies a much larger clone, so this may be a sequencing read error. The rearrangement links TRBV5-5 to TRBJ1-2, with 8 bases fitting TRBD1. Trimming removed 6 bases from V and 3 bases from J; junction bases left unmatched: 10. Germline CDR1 reads SGHKS; CDR2 reads YYEKEE (reference sequence). CDR3 length: 15 residues. As DNA, the CDR3 is TGTGCCAGCAACCGGACAGGGTTTATAGACTATGGCTACACCTTC. It is translated as CASNRTGFIDYGYTF.

This clonotype is medium-sized (0.01 to 0.1%). The chain joins TRBV29-1 to TRBJ2-3, with 7 bases lining up with TRBD1. J gave up 7 bases and V 6 bases, and 13 bases lay outside the gene matches. The CDR3 has 14 amino acids. Germline V lookup: CDR1 SQVTM, CDR2 ANQGSEA. Here the CDR3 reads CSVITGTVGYTQYF. In DNA, the CDR3 is TGCAGCGTCATAACCGGGACAGTTGGATATACGCAGTATTTT.

In this sample, this clonotype turned up many times. The CDR3 loop reads CASSLWGIVGYTF. CDR3 in DNA: TGTGCCAGCAGTTTGTGGGGGATAGTCGGCTACACCTTC. The chain carries TRBV12-3 or TRBV12-4 and TRBJ1-2; D perhaps matches TRBD1 (5 bases). Trimming took 3 bases from V and 8 from J, leaving 13 bases between them. The length of the CDR3 is 13 residues.

This clonotype was seen repeatedly, ten times or more. The genes are TRBV6-2 or TRBV6-3 and TRBJ1-5; no clear D. Germline CDR1 reads MNHEY; CDR2 reads SVGEGT. The V end was cut by 4 bases, the J end by 3 bases, with 10 bases between. This CDR3 has 14 residues. CDR3 sequence (DNA): TGTGCCAGCAGTTTAAGAGACTTCAATCAGCCCCAGCATTTT. Protein: CASSLRDFNQPQHF.

The chain employs TRBV13 and TRBJ2-7, with D perhaps TRBD2 (6 bases). Deletions cut 0 bases from V and 6 bases from J, with 12 bases between. Germline assignment: CDR1 PRHDT and CDR2 FYEKMQ (reference sequence). CDR3 length: 14 amino acids. This CDR3 reads CASSLGLGLGEQYV. The CDR3 nucleotides read TGTGCCAGCAGCTTAGGCCTGGGACTGGGCGAGCAGTACGTC.

In its sample, this clonotype was seen a few times. The genes are TRBV9 and TRBJ2-7; D not certain. V lost 1 base, J lost 5 bases, and 10 bases lay in between. CDR1 SGDLS and CDR2 YYNGEE come from the germline V gene. The CDR3 extends over 13 amino acids. CDR3 DNA: TGTGCCAGCAGCGTACGACTCGGTGACGAGCAGTACTTC. This translates into CASSVRLGDEQYF.

Sample share makes this clonotype medium-sized. The rearrangement links TRBV24-1 to TRBJ2-7; no clear D. V gave up 8 bases and J gave up 3 bases, with 7 bases separating them. The CDR3 has 11 residues. In germline, CDR1 is KGHDR, CDR2 SFDVKD. The CDR3 DNA reads TGTGCCACCATCAGGAACTACGAGCAGTACGTC. It translates to CATIRNYEQYV.

This clonotype was recorded many times. The gene calls are TRBV12-3 or TRBV12-4 and TRBJ2-5; a possible D gene is TRBD2 (7 bases). This CDR3 has 16 residues. Trimming removed 3 bases at V and 4 bases at J, with 18 bases between. CDR3 DNA: TGTGCCAGCAGTTTCGGCGGGGGCGCGATAGGAGAGACCCAGTACTTC. This codes for CASSFGGGAIGETQYF.

A few counts support this clonotype. The gene calls are TRBV7-2 and TRBJ2-5; D gene ambiguous. The V gene's germline CDR1 is SGHTA and CDR2 FQGNSA. V lost 0 bases and J lost 2, with 4 bases in between. CDR3 size: 13 residues. The CDR3 DNA is TGTGCCAGCAGCTTAGCATCACAAGAGACCCAGTACTTC. Translation: CASSLASQETQYF.

This clonotype ranks as medium-sized. This chain uses TRBV11-2 with TRBJ2-3, with TRBD1 identical over 9 bases. The germline gives CDR1 SGHAT, CDR2 FQNNGV. The trim removed 1 base at V and 3 bases at J, leaving 14 bases unmatched. The CDR3 contains 19 residues. Here the CDR3 reads CASSLALGRGTGKTDTQYF. Here the CDR3 DNA reads TGTGCCAGCAGCTTAGCCTTAGGTCGCGGGACAGGGAAGACAGATACGCAGTATTTT.

This clonotype was seen more than once but under ten times. This chain connects TRBV20-1 to TRBJ2-7; TRBD2 matches at 11 bases. The junction had 10 bases not matched to a gene; V was cut back by 5 bases and J by 7 bases. The CDR3 spans 14 residues. In germline, CDR1 is DFQATT, CDR2 SNEGSKA (reference sequence). CDR3 residues: CSAGIDGTSGEQYF. DNA of the CDR3: TGCAGTGCTGGAATAGACGGGACTAGCGGTGAGCAGTACTTC.

This clonotype occurred a few times. This rearrangement joins TRBV4-3 to TRBJ2-6; possible D gene TRBD1, 5 bases. The germline V and J ends were trimmed by 0 bases and 0 bases, with 9 bases remaining between them. CDR3 size: 17 residues. The V gene's germline CDR1 is LGHNA and CDR2 YSLEER. The CDR3 here is CASSQDYRGSGANVLTF. The DNA for the CDR3 is TGCGCCAGCAGCCAAGATTATAGGGGCTCTGGGGCCAACGTCCTGACTTTC.

In its sample, this clonotype is medium-sized. The chain employs TRBV20-1 and TRBJ2-1; 12 nucleotides line up with TRBD2. V shed 6 bases and J 2 bases; nucleotides not matched to a gene: 5. Germline loops: CDR1 DFQATT, CDR2 SNEGSKA (reference sequence). The CDR3 extends over 15 amino acids. The CDR3 spells CSAGTSGYTYNEQFF. Written as DNA, the CDR3 is TGCAGTGCAGGGACTAGCGGGTACACCTACAATGAGCAGTTCTTC.

This clonotype was picked up a small number of times. The V gene is TRBV5-5, the J gene TRBJ1-4, with 8 bases lining up with TRBD1. With 4 bases clipped from V and 7 bases from J, the junction kept 6 bases outside the gene matches. The CDR3 sequence is 14 residues long. Germline CDR1 is SGHKS and CDR2 is YYEKEE (reference sequence). The DNA of the CDR3 is TGTGCCAGCAGCGGACAGGGTTATACTGAAAAACTGTTTTTT. This codes for CASSGQGYTEKLFF. Full variable domain (rest looked up from reference TRBV5-5 and TRBJ1-4): DAGVTQSPTHLIKTRGQQVTLRCSPISGHKSVSWYQQVLGQGPQFIFQYYEKEERGRGNFPDRFSARQFPNYSSELNVNALLLGDSALYLCASSGQGYTEKLFFGSGTQLSVL.

In its sample, this clonotype was seen many times. This chain joins TRBV2 and TRBJ2-1; D ambiguous. CDR3 size: 10 residues. Germline V gene data show CDR1 as SNHLY and CDR2 as FYNNEI. V lost 2 bases to trimming and J lost 7 bases, with 0 bases between them. In DNA form, the CDR3 reads TGTGCCAGCAGTGAAAATGAGCAGTTCTTC. Translating gives CASSENEQFF.

This clonotype was seen more than once but under ten times. This chain links TRBV5-1 with TRBJ1-2; maybe TRBD1 (5 bases). Germline CDR1 reads SGHRS; CDR2 reads YFSETQ. This CDR3 has 15 amino acids. Deletions cut 1 base from V and 1 base from J, with 11 bases between. The CDR3 protein is CASSLSEGFNYGYTF. The CDR3 DNA reads TGCGCCAGCAGCTTGTCGGAGGGGTTTAACTATGGCTACACCTTC.

The chain links TRBV5-1 to TRBJ2-5; 9 bases are shared with TRBD2. The V gene's germline CDR1 is SGHRS and CDR2 YFSETQ. J gave up 2 bases and V 3 bases, and 5 bases lay outside the gene matches. The CDR3 covers 15 residues. DNA for the CDR3: TGCGCCAGCAGCTCAGGCCTAGCGGGGCAAGAGACCCAGTACTTC. Translating gives CASSSGLAGQETQYF.

A word on this clonotype: One base away lies a much larger clone, so this may be a sequencing read error. The chain links TRBV28 to TRBJ1-5; TRBD1 agrees at 10 bases. Germline V gives CDR1 MDHEN, CDR2 SYDVKM. The CDR3 totals 13 residues. This chain's CDR3 is CANSTDRGQPQHF. DNA for the CDR3: TGTGCCAACAGTACGGACAGGGGGCAGCCCCAGCATTTT. Using reference TRBV28 and TRBJ1-5 for the parts outside the CDR3, the full variable domain is DVKVTQSSRYLVKRTGEKVFLECVQDMDHENMFWYRQDPGLGLRLIYFSYDVKMKEKGDIPEGYSVSREKKERFSLILESASTNQTSMYLCANSTDRGQPQHFGDGTRLSIL.

This clonotype has at least ten counts. This sequence joins TRBV4-2 and TRBJ1-1; D is ambiguous. The CDR3 covers 12 residues. Germline-derived CDR1 and CDR2 are LGHNA and YNFKEQ. Trimming stripped 4 bases from V and 5 bases from J, with 8 bases between. CDR3 amino acids: CASSLARTEAFF. As DNA, the CDR3 is TGTGCCAGCAGCCTCGCGAGGACTGAAGCTTTCTTT.

This clonotype was picked up many times. The chain employs TRBV18 and TRBJ1-2; D gene uncertain. Germline V gene lookup returns CDR1 KGHSH and CDR2 LQKENI. Trimming stripped 3 bases from V and 3 bases from J, with 17 bases between. The CDR3 is 16 amino acids. CDR3: CASSPIRAARDYGYTF. In DNA form, the CDR3 reads TGTGCCAGCTCACCCATCCGCGCAGCTCGCGACTATGGCTACACCTTC.